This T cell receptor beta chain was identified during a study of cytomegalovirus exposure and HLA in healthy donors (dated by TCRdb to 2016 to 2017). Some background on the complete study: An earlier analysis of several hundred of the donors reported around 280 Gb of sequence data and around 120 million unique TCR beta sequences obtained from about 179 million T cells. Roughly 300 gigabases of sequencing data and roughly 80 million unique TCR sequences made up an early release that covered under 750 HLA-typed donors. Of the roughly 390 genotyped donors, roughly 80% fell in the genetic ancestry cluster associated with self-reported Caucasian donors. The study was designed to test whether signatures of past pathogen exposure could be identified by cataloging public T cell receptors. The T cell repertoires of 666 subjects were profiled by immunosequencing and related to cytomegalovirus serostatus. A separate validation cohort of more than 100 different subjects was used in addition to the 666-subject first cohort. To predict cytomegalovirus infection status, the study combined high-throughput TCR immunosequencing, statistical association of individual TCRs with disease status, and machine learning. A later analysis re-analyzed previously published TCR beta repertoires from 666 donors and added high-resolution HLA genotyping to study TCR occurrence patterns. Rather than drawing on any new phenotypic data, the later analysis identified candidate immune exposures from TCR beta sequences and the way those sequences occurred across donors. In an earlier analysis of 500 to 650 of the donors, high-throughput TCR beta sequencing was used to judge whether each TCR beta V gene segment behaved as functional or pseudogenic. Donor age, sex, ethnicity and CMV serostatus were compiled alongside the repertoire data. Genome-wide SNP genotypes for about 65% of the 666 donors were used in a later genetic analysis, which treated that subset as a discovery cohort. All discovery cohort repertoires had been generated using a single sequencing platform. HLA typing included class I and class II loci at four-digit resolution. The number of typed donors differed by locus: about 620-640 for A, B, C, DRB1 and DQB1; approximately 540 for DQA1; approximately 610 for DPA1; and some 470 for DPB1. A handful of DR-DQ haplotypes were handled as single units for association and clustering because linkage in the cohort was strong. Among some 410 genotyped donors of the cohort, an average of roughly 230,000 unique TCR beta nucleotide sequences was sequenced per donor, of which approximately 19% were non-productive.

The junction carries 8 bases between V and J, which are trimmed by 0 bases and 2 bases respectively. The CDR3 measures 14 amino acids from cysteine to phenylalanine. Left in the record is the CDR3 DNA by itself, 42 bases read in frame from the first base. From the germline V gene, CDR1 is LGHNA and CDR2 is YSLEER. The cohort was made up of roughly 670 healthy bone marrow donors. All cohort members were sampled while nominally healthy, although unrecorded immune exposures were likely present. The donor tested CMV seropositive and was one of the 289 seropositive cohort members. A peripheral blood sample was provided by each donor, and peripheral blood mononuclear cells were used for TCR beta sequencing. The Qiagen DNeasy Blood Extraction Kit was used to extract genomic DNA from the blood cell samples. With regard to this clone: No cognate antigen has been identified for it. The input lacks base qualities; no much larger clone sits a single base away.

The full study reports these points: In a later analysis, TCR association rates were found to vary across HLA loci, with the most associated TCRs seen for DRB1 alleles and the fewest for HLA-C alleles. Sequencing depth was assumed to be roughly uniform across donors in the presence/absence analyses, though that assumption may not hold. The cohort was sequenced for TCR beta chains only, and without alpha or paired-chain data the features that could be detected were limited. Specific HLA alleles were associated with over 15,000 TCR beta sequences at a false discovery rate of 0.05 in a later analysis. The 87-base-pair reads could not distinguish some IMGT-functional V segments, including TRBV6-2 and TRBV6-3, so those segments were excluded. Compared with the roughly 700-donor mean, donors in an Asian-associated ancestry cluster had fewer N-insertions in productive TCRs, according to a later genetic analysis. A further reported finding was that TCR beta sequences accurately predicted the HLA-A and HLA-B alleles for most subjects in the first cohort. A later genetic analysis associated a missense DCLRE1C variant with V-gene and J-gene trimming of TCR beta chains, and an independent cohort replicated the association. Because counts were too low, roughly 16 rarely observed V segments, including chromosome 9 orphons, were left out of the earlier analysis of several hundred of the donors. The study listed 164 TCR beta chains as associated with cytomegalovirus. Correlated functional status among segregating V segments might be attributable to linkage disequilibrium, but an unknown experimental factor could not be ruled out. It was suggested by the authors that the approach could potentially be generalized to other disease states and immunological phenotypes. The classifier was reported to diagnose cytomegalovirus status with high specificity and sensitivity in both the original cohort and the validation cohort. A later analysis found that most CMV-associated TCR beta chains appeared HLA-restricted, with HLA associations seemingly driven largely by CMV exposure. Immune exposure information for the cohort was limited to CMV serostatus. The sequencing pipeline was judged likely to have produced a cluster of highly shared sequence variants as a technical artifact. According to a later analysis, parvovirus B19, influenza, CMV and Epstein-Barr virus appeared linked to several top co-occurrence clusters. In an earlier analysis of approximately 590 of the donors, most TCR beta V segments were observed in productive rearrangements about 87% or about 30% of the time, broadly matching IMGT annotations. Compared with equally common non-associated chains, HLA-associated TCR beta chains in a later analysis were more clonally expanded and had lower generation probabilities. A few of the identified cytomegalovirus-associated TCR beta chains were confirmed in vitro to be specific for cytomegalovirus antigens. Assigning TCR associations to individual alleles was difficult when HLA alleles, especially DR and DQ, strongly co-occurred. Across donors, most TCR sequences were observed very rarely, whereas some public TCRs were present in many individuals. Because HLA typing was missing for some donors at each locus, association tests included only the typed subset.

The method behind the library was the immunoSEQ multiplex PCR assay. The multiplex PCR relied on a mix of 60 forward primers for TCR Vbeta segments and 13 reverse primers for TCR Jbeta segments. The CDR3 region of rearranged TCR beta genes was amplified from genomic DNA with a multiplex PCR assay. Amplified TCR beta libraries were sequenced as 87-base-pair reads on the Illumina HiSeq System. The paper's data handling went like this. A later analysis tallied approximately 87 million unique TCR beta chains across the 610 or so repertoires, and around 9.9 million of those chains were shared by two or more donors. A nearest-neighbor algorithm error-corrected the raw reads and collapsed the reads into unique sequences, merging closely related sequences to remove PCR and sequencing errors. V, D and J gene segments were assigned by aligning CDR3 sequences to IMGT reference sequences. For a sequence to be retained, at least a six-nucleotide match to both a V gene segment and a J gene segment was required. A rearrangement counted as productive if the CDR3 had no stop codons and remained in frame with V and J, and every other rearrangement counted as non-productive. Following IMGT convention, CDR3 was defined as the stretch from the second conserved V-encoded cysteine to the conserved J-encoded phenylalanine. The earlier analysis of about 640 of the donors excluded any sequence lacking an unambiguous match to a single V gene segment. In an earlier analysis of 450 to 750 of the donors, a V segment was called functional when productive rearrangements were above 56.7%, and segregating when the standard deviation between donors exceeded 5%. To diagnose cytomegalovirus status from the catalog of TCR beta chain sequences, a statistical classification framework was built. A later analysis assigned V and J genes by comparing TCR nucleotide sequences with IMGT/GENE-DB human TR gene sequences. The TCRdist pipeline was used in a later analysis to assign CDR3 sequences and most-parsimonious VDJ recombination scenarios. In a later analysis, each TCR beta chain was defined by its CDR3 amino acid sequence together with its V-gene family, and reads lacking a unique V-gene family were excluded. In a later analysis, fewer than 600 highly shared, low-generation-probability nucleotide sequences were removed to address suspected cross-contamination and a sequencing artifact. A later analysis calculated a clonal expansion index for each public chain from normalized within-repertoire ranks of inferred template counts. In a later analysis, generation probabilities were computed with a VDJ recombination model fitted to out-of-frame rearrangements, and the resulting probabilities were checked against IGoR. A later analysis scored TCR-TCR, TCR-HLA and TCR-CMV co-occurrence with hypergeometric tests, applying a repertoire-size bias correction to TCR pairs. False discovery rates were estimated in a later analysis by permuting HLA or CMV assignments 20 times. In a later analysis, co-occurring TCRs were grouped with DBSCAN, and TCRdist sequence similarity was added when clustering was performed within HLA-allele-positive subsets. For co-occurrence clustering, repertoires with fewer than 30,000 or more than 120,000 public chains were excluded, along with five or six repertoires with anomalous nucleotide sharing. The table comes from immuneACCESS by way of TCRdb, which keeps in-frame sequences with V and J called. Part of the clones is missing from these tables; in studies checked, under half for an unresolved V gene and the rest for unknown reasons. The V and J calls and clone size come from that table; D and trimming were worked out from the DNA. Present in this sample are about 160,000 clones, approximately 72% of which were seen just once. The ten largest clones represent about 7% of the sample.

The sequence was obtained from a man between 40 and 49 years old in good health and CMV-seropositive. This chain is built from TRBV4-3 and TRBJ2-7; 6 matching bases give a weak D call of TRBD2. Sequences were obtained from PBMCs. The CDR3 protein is CASSQEPGAYEQYF. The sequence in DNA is TGCGCCAGCAGCCAAGAACCGGGGGCCTACGAGCAGTACTTC.